One and the same sample provided the 9 T cell receptor beta chains below, sequenced in a study of identical twins. TCRdb analysed the 5' RACE reads with MiXCR anew, one entry per CDR3 protein. The repertoire holds 1,800,000 or so distinct CDR3 sequences, with around 29% as singletons. Source material: cord blood. These receptors were obtained from a newborn girl in good health.

Details on this clonotype: A much larger clone sits a single nucleotide away, making a read error possible. This rearrangement joins TRBV27 to TRBJ2-5; TRBD1 might be the D (5 bases). With 4 bases removed from V and 5 bases from J, the gap between germline ends came to 8 bases. Germline CDR1 is MNHEY and CDR2 is SMNVEV (reference sequence). This CDR3 is 12 amino acids long. The CDR3 protein is CASSYHRETQYF. The DNA for the CDR3 is TGTGCCAGCAGTTACCACAGGGAGACCCAGTACTTC.

To note about this clonotype: This could be a read error, since a much larger clone is one nucleotide away. This rearrangement joins TRBV28 to TRBJ2-5; D not resolved. The CDR3 has 11 residues. From germline, CDR1 is MDHEN and CDR2 SYDVKM. Trimming stripped 6 bases from V and 11 bases from J, with 13 bases between. CDR3: CASRSRIEQYF. DNA for the CDR3: TGTGCCAGCAGGTCAAGGATTGAGCAGTACTTC.

This clonotype came up a few times. The V gene is TRBV2, the J gene TRBJ2-3; D is tentatively TRBD1 or TRBD2 (5 bases each). This CDR3 has 15 amino acids. Germline-derived CDR1 and CDR2 are SNHLY and FYNNEI. The ends were cut back, 2 bases at V and 2 bases at J, with 11 bases in the middle. The CDR3 DNA follows: TGTGCCAGCAGTGAACTACGGGGCACCACAGATACGCAGTATTTT. As protein: CASSELRGTTDTQYF.

The V gene is TRBV2, the J gene TRBJ2-1, with TRBD1 matching 7 bases. CDR3 size: 14 residues. CDR1 and CDR2 (germline): SNHLY, FYNNEI. The junction had 7 bases not matched to a gene; V was cut back by 8 bases and J by 3 bases. For the CDR3, the DNA is TGTGCCAGCCGACAGGGCCTAGGCTACAATGAGCAGTTCTTC. Translation gives CASRQGLGYNEQFF.

In its sample, this clonotype was seen many times. The chain employs TRBV20-1 and TRBJ1-2, with D possibly TRBD1 on 6 matching bases. Germline V CDR1 and CDR2: DFQATT, SNEGSKA (reference sequence). The CDR3 consists of 13 residues. Deletions cut 1 base from V and 8 bases from J, with 14 bases between. CDR3 in DNA: TGCAGTGCTAGAGGAACAGGGCCGGAGGGCTACACCTTC. Its protein is CSARGTGPEGYTF.

This clonotype was counted many times. The chain is built from TRBV6-1 and TRBJ1-2; D is unclear. The CDR3 runs to 13 residues. CDR1 is MNHNS and CDR2 is SASEGT in the germline V gene. Trimming pared 1 base from V and 1 base from J, leaving 4 bases between. The CDR3 protein is CASSEDNNYGYTF. CDR3 sequence (DNA): TGTGCCAGCAGTGAAGACAATAACTATGGCTACACCTTC.

This clonotype was seen more than once but under ten times. The rearrangement links TRBV2 to TRBJ1-1; possible D gene TRBD1, 6 bases. Trimming cost V 6 bases and J 1 base, with 18 bases left between them. This CDR3 has 16 amino acids. In germline, CDR1 is SNHLY, CDR2 FYNNEI. CDR3: CASRPTAGVKNTEAFF. CDR3 nucleotide sequence: TGTGCCAGCAGGCCCACCGCAGGGGTCAAGAACACTGAAGCTTTCTTT.

In its sample, this clonotype was seen a few times. The genes are TRBV5-1 and TRBJ2-7, with D possibly matching TRBD2 (6 bases). CDR1 and CDR2 from the germline V gene are SGHRS and YFSETQ. This CDR3 has 16 residues. V dropped 0 bases and J dropped 4 bases, with 17 bases sitting between them. Here the CDR3 reads CASSLDAGLNSYEQYF. The DNA of the CDR3 is TGCGCCAGCAGCTTGGATGCGGGATTAAACTCTTACGAGCAGTACTTC.

This clonotype was found a few times. The V call is TRBV7-2, the J call TRBJ2-1; possible D gene TRBD2, 5 bases. CDR3 size: 15 residues. Trimming removed 4 bases from V and 0 bases from J, with 10 bases in between. Germline assignment: CDR1 SGHTA and CDR2 FQGNSA. The CDR3 DNA is TGTGCCAGCAGCTACGAGGGCTTCTCCTACAATGAGCAGTTCTTC. It is translated as CASSYEGFSYNEQFF. The variable domain in full, completed from reference TRBV7-2 and TRBJ2-1, reads GAGVSQSPSNKVTEKGKDVELRCDPISGHTALYWYRQSLGQGLEFLIYFQGNSAPDKSGLPSDRFSAERTGGSVSTLTIQRTQQEDSAVYLCASSYEGFSYNEQFFGPGTRLTVL.